These 5 T cell receptor beta chains were sequenced from one sample in a study of T cells in localized non-small cell lung cancer. Assay: immunoSEQ multiplex PCR; the TCRdb copy retains only in-frame clones and omits some. The data show over 70,000 clones, 86% seen once. This specimen consisted of peripheral blood, obtained before any cancer treatment. The receptors shown here come from a male donor at least 60 years old with stage III squamous cell lung carcinoma.

This clone appeared once. CDR3 loop: CASSAGTSGVNGELFF. For the CDR3, the DNA is TGTGCCAGCAGCGCCGGGACTAGCGGGGTTAACGGGGAGCTGTTTTTT. This chain uses TRBV7-2 with TRBJ2-2; the match to TRBD2 covers 13 bases. The CDR3 has 16 amino acids. In germline, CDR1 is SGHTA, CDR2 FQGNSA. V shed 5 bases and J 7 bases; nucleotides not matched to a gene: 7.

This chain joins TRBV27 and TRBJ1-5, with 11 bases identical to TRBD1. Trimming cost V 5 bases and J 0 bases; bases outside gene matches: 9. Per the germline V gene, CDR1 is MNHEY and CDR2 is SMNVEV (reference sequence). This CDR3 is built from 18 residues. For the CDR3, the DNA is TGTGCCAGCAGTCCCTGGACAGGGGGCGCAGGTAGCAATCAGCCCCAGCATTTT. This sequence encodes CASSPWTGGAGSNQPQHF.

The CDR3 spells CASSLLSASTDTQYF. As DNA, the CDR3 is TGTGCCAGCTCCCTCCTTAGCGCGAGCACAGATACGCAGTATTTT. The chain employs TRBV2 and TRBJ2-3; D is perhaps TRBD2 (5 bases). Germline V gene data show CDR1 as SNHLY and CDR2 as FYNNEI. The CDR3 sequence is 15 residues long. The V and J ends lost 8 bases and 0 bases respectively, with 15 bases between them.

The rearrangement links TRBV5-1 to TRBJ2-5; D may be TRBD1 (5 bases). The CDR3 totals 14 residues. Trimming took 4 bases from V and 5 from J, leaving 15 bases between them. Germline V gene data show CDR1 as SGHRS and CDR2 as YFSETQ. The CDR3: CASSRSDRRETQYF. Here the CDR3 DNA reads TGCGCCAGCAGCCGATCCGACAGAAGGGAGACCCAGTACTTC.

For this clone: The identical CDR3 is also encoded by other nucleotide sequences in the sample. The chain employs TRBV6-5 and TRBJ1-1; no clear D gene. Germline V gives CDR1 MNHEY, CDR2 SVGAGI. V shed 0 bases and J shed 2 bases, with 4 bases lying between them. This CDR3 has 13 residues. The CDR3 reads CASSYSRNTEAFF. In nucleotides, the CDR3 is TGTGCCAGCAGTTACTCTAGAAACACTGAAGCTTTCTTT.